This T cell receptor (beta chain) was recovered during a study of blood T cell repertoires in COVID-19. Overall study context: The cDNA or gDNA used as material had been derived from T cells, B-cell-depleted T cells, or PBMCs.

CDR3 length: 12 amino acids. Trimming removed 1 base from V and 14 bases from J, with 13 bases in between. Clones were read by immunoSEQ multiplex PCR, and TCRdb kept only the in-frame ones, dropping some. The table shows roughly 51,000 clones, with 80% to 90% occurring only once. This chain connects TRBV5-3 to TRBJ2-1; maybe TRBD2 (5 bases). TRBV5-3 is filed as an ORF, its function uncertain. The sample consisted of peripheral blood. The receptor was derived from a woman aged 80 or over with acute or convalescent COVID-19. The CDR3 sequence is CARSLTGVYEFF. The CDR3 DNA sequence: TGTGCCAGAAGCTTGACCGGGGTTTACGAGTTCTTC.